This T cell receptor beta chain stems from a study of identifying expanded T cells in peripheral blood. Study observations and caveats: Differentially abundant clones: around 1.2 between replicates, roughly 16 at approximately two weeks, approximately 18 at four. Two-week clone count variance significantly increased as total template count grew.

Note on this clone: Its antigen is unidentified.

Clones were read by immunoSEQ multiplex PCR, and TCRdb kept only the in-frame ones, dropping some. The sample holds roughly 100,000 clones, around 89% seen once. CDR3 length: 19 amino acids. Germline lookup yields CDR1 LGHNA and CDR2 YNFKEQ. The junction had 9 bases not matched to a gene; V was cut back by 1 base and J by 2 bases. During the collection period, no donor immune events like infections were recorded. The TCR originated in a person aged 18 to 70 in good health. The source material was blood. This chain joins TRBV4-2 and TRBJ2-3; 13 bases match TRBD2. CDR3 loop: CASSQVIGTSGTNTDTQYF. The CDR3 nucleotides read TGTGCCAGCAGCCAAGTTATAGGGACTAGCGGGACCAACACAGATACGCAGTATTTT.